This T cell receptor beta chain came from a study of blood T cell repertoires in COVID-19 (dated by TCRdb to the early 2020s). At the level of the whole study: Samples covering the acute and convalescent phases of COVID-19 were provided by collaborators in the United States, Italy and Spain. The material from the prospective study consisted of cDNA or gDNA derived from T cells, B-cell-depleted T cells, or PBMCs. The dataset comprised deeply sampled blood TCRbeta repertoires from subjects exposed to, actively infected with, or recovered from COVID-19. The repertoires were made available in a free public database intended to serve as a resource for research on the immune response to SARS-CoV-2. The samples were drawn from two sources: the first 160 participants of the ongoing ImmuneRACE study, and 950 to 1,500 subjects contributed by 6 global collaborators. A de-identified subject ID, COVID-19 status, age in years and sex were almost always included in the sample metadata. Where available, HLA class I and class II types were obtained from metadata supplied by the sample provider rather than from assay-based typing.

In the prospective study, participants were 18 to 89 years old, resided in about two dozen geographic areas of the United States, and were enrolled through a virtual design. To assign participants to cohorts, the prospective study relied on clinical history that participants themselves reported in a screening survey and a study questionnaire. For ImmuneRACE Cohort 3, a participant was defined as recovered based on two consecutive negative NP/OP PCR tests, clearance by a healthcare professional, or resolution of symptoms. In the prospective study, whole blood, serum and a nasopharyngeal or oropharyngeal swab were collected from each participant by mobile phlebotomists. Over a roughly 2-month period, participants in the prospective study had the option of providing additional blood draws and questionnaires. Blood samples from the prospective study were shipped frozen or at room temperature prior to DNA extraction.

The research as a whole found: The amount of clinical and demographic metadata varied by source and participant and was provided uncurated.

Reading from cysteine to phenylalanine, the CDR3 counts 16 amino acids. The CDR3 DNA has 48 bases and is translated from base 1. V is cut back by 3 bases and J by 4 bases, with 7 bases in the junction unmatched. Taken from the germline V gene, the CDR1 and CDR2 loops are MNHEY and SVGAGI. TCRbeta CDR3 regions were amplified from genomic DNA using the immunoSEQ Assay, a bias-controlled multiplex PCR. As for the original processing: Within the assay, amplification of reference gene primers was used to estimate how many nucleated cells each sample contained. To quantify the absolute abundance of each unique TCRbeta CDR3 rearrangement, sequence reads were collapsed and filtered. For each sample, productive Simpson clonality was calculated as the square root of Simpson's diversity index over productive rearrangements. TCRdb took this table from immuneACCESS and kept in-frame rearrangements with V and J called. Such tables lack part of the clones; where checked against another copy, unresolved V genes explain under half of the gap, and the rest is unexplained. The V and J calls and clone size come from that table; D and trimming were worked out from the DNA. Here the sample has 200,000 to 250,000 clones; roughly 80% occur a single time. The top ten constitute about 2% of the sample.

As regards this clone: Its specific antigen is unknown. No much larger clone exists at a distance of one base, and base qualities are not known.

Input material: PBMCs or T cells enriched from blood (not recorded which). The chain is encoded by TRBV6-5 joined to TRBJ2-2; a stretch of 8 junction bases matches TRBD1. This sequence was found in a man aged 55 to 70 who had recovered from COVID-19. The DNA reads TGTGCCAGCAGTTATCGTCGGGACAGGCTCACCGGGGAGCTGTTTTTT. Its translation reads: CASSYRRDRLTGELFF.